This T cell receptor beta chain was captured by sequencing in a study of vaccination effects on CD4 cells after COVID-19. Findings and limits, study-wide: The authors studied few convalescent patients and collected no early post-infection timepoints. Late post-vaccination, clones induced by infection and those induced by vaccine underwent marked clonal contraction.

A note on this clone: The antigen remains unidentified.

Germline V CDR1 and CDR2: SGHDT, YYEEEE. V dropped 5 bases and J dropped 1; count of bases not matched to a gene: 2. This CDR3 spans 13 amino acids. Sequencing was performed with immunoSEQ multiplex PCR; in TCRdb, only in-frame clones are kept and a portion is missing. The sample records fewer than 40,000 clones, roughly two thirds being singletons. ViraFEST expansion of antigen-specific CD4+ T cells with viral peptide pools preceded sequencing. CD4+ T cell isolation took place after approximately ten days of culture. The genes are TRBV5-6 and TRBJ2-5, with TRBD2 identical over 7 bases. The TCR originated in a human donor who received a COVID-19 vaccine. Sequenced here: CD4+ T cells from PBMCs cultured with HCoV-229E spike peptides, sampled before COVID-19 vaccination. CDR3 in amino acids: CASRREAQETQYF. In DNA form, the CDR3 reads TGTGCCAGCAGACGGGAGGCCCAAGAGACCCAGTACTTC. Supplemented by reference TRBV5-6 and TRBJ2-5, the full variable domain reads DAGVTQSPTHLIKTRGQQVTLRCSPKSGHDTVSWYQQALGQGPQFIFQYYEEEERQRGNFPDRFSGHQFPNYSSELNVNALLLGDSALYLCASRREAQETQYFGPGTRLLVL.